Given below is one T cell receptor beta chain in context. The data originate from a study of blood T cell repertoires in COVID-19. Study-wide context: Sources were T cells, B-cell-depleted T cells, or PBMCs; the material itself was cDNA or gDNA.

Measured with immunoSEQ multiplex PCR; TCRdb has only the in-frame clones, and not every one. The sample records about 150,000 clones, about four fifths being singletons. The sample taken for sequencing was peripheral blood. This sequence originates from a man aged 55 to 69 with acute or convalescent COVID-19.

CDR3 DNA: TGTGCCACCAGTGATGAAACTGGGACAGGGAGGACAGATACGCAGTATTTT. It is translated as CATSDETGTGRTDTQYF. V gene TRBV24-1 combines with J gene TRBJ2-3, with 9 positions matching TRBD1. In germline, CDR1 is KGHDR, CDR2 SFDVKD. V dropped 3 bases and J dropped 3; count of bases not matched to a gene: 9. The CDR3 covers 17 residues.